A selection of T cell receptor beta chains follows, all from one sample in a study of blood T cell repertoires in COVID-19. Method: immunoSEQ multiplex PCR; TCRdb's copy keeps in-frame clones and lacks some. The sample records 150,000 or so clones, approximately 80% being singletons. The sequenced sample consisted of peripheral blood. Receptor source: a woman aged 45-65 years with acute or convalescent COVID-19. CDR3s leave out the opening cysteine and the closing phenylalanine or tryptophan. The D gene is left open where the match is weak.

D | V | CDR3
TRBD2 | TRBV18 | ASSSAGGRNEQF
NA | TRBV7-3 | ASSLRGGDTDTQY
NA | TRBV27 | ASSLKQGAVTYEQY
TRBD1 | TRBV2 | ASSDLQGANNEQF
TRBD1 | TRBV5-6 | ASSISTGSYEQY
TRBD2 | TRBV10-2 | ASNLAGPTGELF
NA | TRBV5-4 | ASSSSGNQPQH
TRBD1 | TRBV28 | ASSAGTVSGNTIY
TRBD1 | TRBV4-1 | ASSQVQGARSYNEQF
NA | TRBV6-5 | ASHKGRGLSDTQY
TRBD2 | TRBV19 | ASSIAVAGGKSGELF
TRBD1 | TRBV9 | ASSRQGAPATGELF
NA | TRBV2 | ASSVRTVATNEKLF
NA | TRBV5-1 | ASSLEGYQETQY
NA | TRBV5-1 | ASRLIQGYGSPS
TRBD2 | TRBV27 | ASSSRWTSSYEQY
TRBD1 | TRBV5-1 | ASSPGTEGSEQY
NA | TRBV5-1 | ASSLGGQGQPQH
NA | TRBV19 | ASRKDRAHYEQY
TRBD1 | TRBV11-2 | ASSSAGTGVYEQY
NA | TRBV25-1 | ASSDRVQTQY